This T cell receptor (beta chain) is from a study of CD8 T cells in Susac syndrome. With 0 bases clipped from V and 6 bases from J, the junction kept 3 bases outside the gene matches. This CDR3 has 15 amino acids. Germline V gene lookup returns CDR1 LGHNA and CDR2 YSLEER. Random-hexamer reverse transcription was applied to roughly 0.5 to 1 ug RNA. In TCRdb, the immunoSEQ multiplex PCR reads were re-called with MiXCR into one record per CDR3 protein. The profile shows some 300,000 distinct CDR3 sequences, about 82% of them singletons. The material sequenced was CD8+ T cells from PBMCs. The sequence was obtained from a human donor with multiple sclerosis. The genes are TRBV4-3 and TRBJ2-1; TRBD2 agrees at 9 bases. This CDR3 is CASSQDLAGSNEQFF. CDR3 coding DNA: TGCGCCAGCAGCCAAGACCTAGCGGGATCCAATGAGCAGTTCTTC.